The rows below give T cell receptor beta chains drawn from one sample of a study of T-cell memory formation after mild COVID-19. A single record per CDR3 protein comes from TCRdb applying MiXCR to the 5' RACE reads. The profile shows roughly 450,000 distinct CDR3 sequences, around a sixth of them singletons. What was sequenced was PBMCs or a T cell subset sorted from them (not recorded which). All receptors come from an adult woman who had mild COVID-19 (a few samples of this study predate the infection). Cell type and time point are not known. CDR3s include the opening cysteine and the closing phenylalanine or tryptophan.

CDR3 | J | V
CASSQDGGQGWADTQYF | TRBJ2-3 | TRBV4-1
CSARSGTGVGYTF | TRBJ1-2 | TRBV20-1
CASSITGAKNEKLFF | TRBJ1-4 | TRBV9
CASSSGNNYEQYF | TRBJ2-7 | TRBV5-1
CASSLVGRNYEQYF | TRBJ2-7 | TRBV5-6
CASSLVAGQGLYGYTF | TRBJ1-2 | TRBV7-9
CASSPITGRNNEQFF | TRBJ2-1 | TRBV5-4
CASRGYGQLNQPQHF | TRBJ1-5 | TRBV2
CATVGWASAEQFF | TRBJ2-1 | TRBV24-1
CSAPTSAIWSYEQYF | TRBJ2-7 | TRBV20-1
CASSTGGADDEQFF | TRBJ2-1 | TRBV5-1
CSALTGYTEAFF | TRBJ1-1 | TRBV20-1
CASNWLDGTTDTQYF | TRBJ2-3 | TRBV12-3/TRBV12-4
CASSPPVSLAGTEYEQYF | TRBJ2-7 | TRBV18
CASSQGRGLSTDTQYF | TRBJ2-3 | TRBV3-1